The T cell receptor (beta chain) described here comes from a study of graft-versus-host responses after intestinal transplantation. The wider study: Anti-thymocyte globulin induction, then tacrolimus and steroids for two to four years, went to all recipients. Study-level points and caveats: The presence of high graft-versus-host to host-versus-graft clonal ratios in allografts characterized patients with graft-donor T cell macrochimerism.

In this sample, this clone turned up once. Its antigen remains unknown. Repertoires were generated with immunoSEQ multiplex PCR, while TCRdb's copy carries only in-frame clones and drops some. This table has approximately 9,100 clones, 90% to 95% appearing once. Trimming at V came to 3 bases and at J to 0 bases, leaving 5 bases not matched to a gene. This CDR3 is built from 15 residues. The germline gives CDR1 SGHTA, CDR2 FQGNSA. The specimen was bone marrow, collected approximately 520 days after intestinal transplantation. The sequence derives from a human patient who received an intestinal transplant, so some T cells may come from the graft donor. The rearrangement links TRBV7-2 to TRBJ2-7, with 7 nucleotides matching TRBD1. CDR3 in amino acids: CASSLTGPLSYEQYF. The CDR3 bases are TGTGCCAGCAGCTTGACAGGGCCCCTCTCCTACGAGCAGTACTTC. Complete variable domain (other parts from reference TRBV7-2 and TRBJ2-7): GAGVSQSPSNKVTEKGKDVELRCDPISGHTALYWYRQSLGQGLEFLIYFQGNSAPDKSGLPSDRFSAERTGGSVSTLTIQRTQQEDSAVYLCASSLTGPLSYEQYFGPGTRLTVT.